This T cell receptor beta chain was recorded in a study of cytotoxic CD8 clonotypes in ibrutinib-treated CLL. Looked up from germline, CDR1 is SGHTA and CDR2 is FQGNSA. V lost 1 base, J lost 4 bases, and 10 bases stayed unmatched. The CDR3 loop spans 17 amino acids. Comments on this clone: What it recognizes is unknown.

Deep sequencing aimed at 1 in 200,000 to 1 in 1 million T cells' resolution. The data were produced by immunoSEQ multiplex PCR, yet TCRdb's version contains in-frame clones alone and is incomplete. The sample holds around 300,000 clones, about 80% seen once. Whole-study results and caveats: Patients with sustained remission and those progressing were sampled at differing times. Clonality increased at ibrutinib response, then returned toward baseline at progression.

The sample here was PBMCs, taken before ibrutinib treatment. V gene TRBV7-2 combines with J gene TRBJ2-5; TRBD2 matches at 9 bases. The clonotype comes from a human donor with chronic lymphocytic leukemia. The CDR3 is CASSLELAGGRRETQYF. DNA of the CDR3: TGTGCCAGCAGCTTAGAACTCGCGGGAGGGAGGAGAGAGACCCAGTACTTC. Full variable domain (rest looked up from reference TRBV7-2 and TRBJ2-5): GAGVSQSPSNKVTEKGKDVELRCDPISGHTALYWYRQSLGQGLEFLIYFQGNSAPDKSGLPSDRFSAERTGGSVSTLTIQRTQQEDSAVYLCASSLELAGGRRETQYFGPGTRLLVL.